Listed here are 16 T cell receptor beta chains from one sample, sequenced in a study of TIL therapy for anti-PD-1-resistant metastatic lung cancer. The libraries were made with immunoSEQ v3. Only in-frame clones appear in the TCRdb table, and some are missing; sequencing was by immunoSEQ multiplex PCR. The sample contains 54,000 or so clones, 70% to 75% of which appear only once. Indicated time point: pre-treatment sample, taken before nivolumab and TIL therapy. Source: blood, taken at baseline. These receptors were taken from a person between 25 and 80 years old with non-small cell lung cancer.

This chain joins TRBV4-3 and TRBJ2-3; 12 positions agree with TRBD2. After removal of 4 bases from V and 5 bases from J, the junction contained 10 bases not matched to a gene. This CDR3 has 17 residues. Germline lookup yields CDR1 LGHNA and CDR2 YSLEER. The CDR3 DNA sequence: TGCGCCAGCAGCCCACTCCAACTAGCGGGAGGTGGAGATACGCAGTATTTT. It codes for CASSPLQLAGGGDTQYF.

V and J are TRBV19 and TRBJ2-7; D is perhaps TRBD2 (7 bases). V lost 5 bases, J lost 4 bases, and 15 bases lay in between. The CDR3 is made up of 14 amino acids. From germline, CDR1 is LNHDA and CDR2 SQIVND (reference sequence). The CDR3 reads CASSARGPGYEQYF. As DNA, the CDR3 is TGTGCCAGTAGTGCGCGGGGGCCGGGATACGAGCAGTACTTC.

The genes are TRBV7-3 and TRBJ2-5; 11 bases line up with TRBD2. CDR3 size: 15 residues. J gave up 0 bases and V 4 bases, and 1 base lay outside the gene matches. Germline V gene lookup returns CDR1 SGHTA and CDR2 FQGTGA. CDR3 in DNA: TGTGCCAGCAGCTGGACTAGCGGGTACCAAGAGACCCAGTACTTC. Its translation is CASSWTSGYQETQYF.

As DNA, the CDR3 is TGCAGCGTCGAGGCGGTGCGGGATGAGCAGTTCTTC. It translates to CSVEAVRDEQFF. The V and J genes are TRBV29-1 and TRBJ2-1; D may be TRBD2 (5 bases). CDR3 length: 12 amino acids. In germline, CDR1 is SQVTM, CDR2 ANQGSEA. The V end was cut by 6 bases, the J end by 8 bases, with 14 bases between.

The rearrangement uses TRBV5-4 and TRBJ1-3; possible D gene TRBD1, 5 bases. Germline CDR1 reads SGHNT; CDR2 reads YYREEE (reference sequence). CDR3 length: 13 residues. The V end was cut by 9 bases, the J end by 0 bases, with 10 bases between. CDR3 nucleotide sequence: TGTGCCACCACGCAGGGCTCTGGAAACACCATATATTTT. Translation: CATTQGSGNTIYF.

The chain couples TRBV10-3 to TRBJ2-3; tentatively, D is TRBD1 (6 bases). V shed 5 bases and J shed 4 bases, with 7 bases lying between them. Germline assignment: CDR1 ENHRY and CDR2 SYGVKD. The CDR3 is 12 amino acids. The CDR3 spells CAISPGADTQYF. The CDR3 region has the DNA TGTGCCATCAGTCCAGGGGCAGATACGCAGTATTTT.

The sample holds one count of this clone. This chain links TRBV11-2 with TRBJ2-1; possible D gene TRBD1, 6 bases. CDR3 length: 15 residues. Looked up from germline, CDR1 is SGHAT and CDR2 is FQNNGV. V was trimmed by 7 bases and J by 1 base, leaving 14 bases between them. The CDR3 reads CASTSQGPSYNEQFF. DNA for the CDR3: TGTGCCAGCACTTCACAGGGCCCATCCTACAATGAGCAGTTCTTC.

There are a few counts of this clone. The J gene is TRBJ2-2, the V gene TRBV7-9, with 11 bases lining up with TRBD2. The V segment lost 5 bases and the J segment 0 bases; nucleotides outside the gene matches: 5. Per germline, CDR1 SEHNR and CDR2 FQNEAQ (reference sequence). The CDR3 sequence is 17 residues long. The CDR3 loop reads CASSPRLAGSNTGELFF. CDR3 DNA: TGTGCCAGCAGCCCGAGACTAGCGGGATCGAACACCGGGGAGCTGTTTTTT.

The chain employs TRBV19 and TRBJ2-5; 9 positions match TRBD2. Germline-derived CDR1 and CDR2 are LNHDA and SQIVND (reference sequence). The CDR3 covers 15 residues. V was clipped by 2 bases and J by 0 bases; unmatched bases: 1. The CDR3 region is CASSILAGYQETQYF. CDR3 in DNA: TGTGCCAGTAGTATACTAGCGGGGTACCAAGAGACCCAGTACTTC.

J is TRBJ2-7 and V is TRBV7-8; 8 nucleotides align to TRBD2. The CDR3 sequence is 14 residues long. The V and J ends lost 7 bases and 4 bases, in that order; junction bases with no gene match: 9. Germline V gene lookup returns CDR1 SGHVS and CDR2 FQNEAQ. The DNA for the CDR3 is TGTGCCAGCACCCTAGCGGGCAGGAGATACGAGCAGTACTTC. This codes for CASTLAGRRYEQYF.

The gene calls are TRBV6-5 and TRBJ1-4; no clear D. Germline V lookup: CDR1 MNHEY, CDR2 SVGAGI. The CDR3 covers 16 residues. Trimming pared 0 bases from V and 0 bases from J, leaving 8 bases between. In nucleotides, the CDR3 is TGTGCCAGCAGTTACTCGACATTCACAACTAATGAAAAACTGTTTTTT. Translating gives CASSYSTFTTNEKLFF.

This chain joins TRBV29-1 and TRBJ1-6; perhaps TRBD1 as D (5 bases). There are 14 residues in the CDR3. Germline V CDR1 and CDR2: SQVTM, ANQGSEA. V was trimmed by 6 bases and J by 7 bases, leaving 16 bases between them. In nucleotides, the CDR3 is TGCAGCGTGCCAGGGAGTGGCCCGAATTCACCCCTCCACTTT. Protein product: CSVPGSGPNSPLHF.

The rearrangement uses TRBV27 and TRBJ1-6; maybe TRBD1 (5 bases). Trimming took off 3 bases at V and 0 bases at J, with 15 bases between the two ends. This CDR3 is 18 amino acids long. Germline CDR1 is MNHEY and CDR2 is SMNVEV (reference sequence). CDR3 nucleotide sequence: TGTGCCAGCAGTTTGTACGGGACGGCGAGCTCCTATAATTCACCCCTCCACTTT. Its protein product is CASSLYGTASSYNSPLHF.

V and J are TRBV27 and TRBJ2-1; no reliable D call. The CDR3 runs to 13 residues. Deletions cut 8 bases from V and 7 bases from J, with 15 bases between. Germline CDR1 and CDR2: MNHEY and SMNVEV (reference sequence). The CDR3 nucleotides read TGTGCCAGCCCCCACCCTAAAGGGAATGAGCAGTTCTTC. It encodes CASPHPKGNEQFF.

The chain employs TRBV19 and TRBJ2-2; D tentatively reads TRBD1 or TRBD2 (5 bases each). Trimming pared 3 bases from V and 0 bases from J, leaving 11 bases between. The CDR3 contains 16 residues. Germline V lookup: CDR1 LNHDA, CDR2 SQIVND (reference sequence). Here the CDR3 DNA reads TGTGCCAGTAGTATCCGAGGGGCCCCGAACACCGGGGAGCTGTTTTTT. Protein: CASSIRGAPNTGELFF.

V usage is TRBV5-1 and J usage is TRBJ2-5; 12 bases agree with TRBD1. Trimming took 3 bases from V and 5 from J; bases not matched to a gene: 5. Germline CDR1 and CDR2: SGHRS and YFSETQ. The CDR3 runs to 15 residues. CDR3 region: CASSWGTGGRETQYF. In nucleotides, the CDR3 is TGCGCCAGCAGCTGGGGGACAGGGGGCCGGGAGACCCAGTACTTC.